Below, 23 T cell receptor beta chains from the same sample are listed, as sequenced in a study of blood T cells in healthy people across ages. With a J-beta primer mix and a sample-barcoded 5' primer, a second PCR ran about 7 to 11 cycles. TCRdb re-called the 5' RACE reads through MiXCR, storing one row per CDR3 protein. This table has 800,000 to 950,000 distinct CDR3 sequences, roughly 43% appearing once. Sequenced: blood. These receptors originate from a man aged 30-40 years in good health.

The chain has TRBV20-1 and TRBJ1-1; perhaps TRBD1 as D (6 bases). Germline values: CDR1 DFQATT, CDR2 SNEGSKA (reference sequence). CDR3 size: 13 residues. Trimming pared 5 bases from V and 3 bases from J, leaving 13 bases between. The CDR3 coding sequence is TGCAGTGCTGCCGGGACAACGGACACTGAAGCTTTCTTT. Translated, it gives CSAAGTTDTEAFF.

The V gene is TRBV6-6, the J gene TRBJ1-4; D gene unclear. This CDR3 has 15 amino acids. Trimming pared 7 bases from V and 8 bases from J, leaving 20 bases between. Germline lookup yields CDR1 MNHNY and CDR2 SVGAGI (reference sequence). CDR3 in DNA: TGTGCCAGCACCAACCCGCTGGGGTTAGGGGAAAAACTGTTTTTT. Its translation: CASTNPLGLGEKLFF.

V gene TRBV7-2 combines with J gene TRBJ2-4; 9 nucleotides align to TRBD2. The CDR3 is 15 amino acids. Trimming removed 2 bases from V and 13 bases from J; junction bases left unmatched: 12. Germline lookup yields CDR1 SGHTA and CDR2 FQGNSA. The CDR3 nucleotides read TGTGCCAGCAGCTTAAGCGGGAGGCCCTCTGGTGAGCAGTACTTC. Amino acid sequence: CASSLSGRPSGEQYF.

This clonotype was counted a few times. V and J are TRBV20-1 and TRBJ1-5, with unresolved D. This CDR3 is built from 13 residues. V shed 3 bases and J shed 5 bases, with 11 bases lying between them. Looked up from germline, CDR1 is DFQATT and CDR2 is SNEGSKA (reference sequence). CDR3 sequence: CSASTAVDQPQHF. The DNA for the CDR3 is TGCAGTGCTAGTACGGCGGTAGATCAGCCCCAGCATTTT.

The sample holds many counts of this clonotype. The chain combines TRBV6-6 with TRBJ2-5; 7 nucleotides line up with TRBD1. The J segment lost 13 bases and the V segment lost 6 bases, leaving 11 bases of the junction unmatched. This CDR3 is 12 amino acids long. CDR1 is MNHNY, CDR2 SVGAGI, per germline (reference sequence). CDR3 sequence: CASSTGTARMYF. For the CDR3, the DNA is TGTGCCAGCAGCACCGGGACAGCCAGAATGTACTTC.

This clonotype was counted only a few times. The chain is built from TRBV7-8 and TRBJ2-1; 10 bases agree with TRBD2. V shed 0 bases and J 7 bases; nucleotides not matched to a gene: 6. The CDR3 loop spans 16 amino acids. Germline CDR1 reads SGHVS; CDR2 reads FQNEAQ. Here the CDR3 reads CASSLASGGAGNEQFF. The CDR3 DNA is TGTGCCAGCAGCTTAGCCAGCGGGGGGGCCGGGAATGAGCAGTTCTTC.

The CDR3 reads CASSPDRGDLRQPQHF. The CDR3 DNA reads as TGTGCCAGCAGTCCGGACAGGGGGGACCTTCGTCAGCCCCAGCATTTT. V gene TRBV12-3 or TRBV12-4 combines with J gene TRBJ1-5, with 10 nucleotides matching TRBD1. This CDR3 has 16 residues. V trimming: 5 bases; J trimming: 6 bases; junction bases outside the gene matches: 10.

The rearrangement uses TRBV7-8 and TRBJ2-7, with 16 bases lining up with TRBD2. Germline V lookup: CDR1 SGHVS, CDR2 FQNEAQ. V shed 2 bases, J shed 3 bases, and the junction held 10 bases outside the gene matches. The CDR3 runs 19 residues. The chain's CDR3 is CASSLQGLAGGSYFYEQYF. DNA of the CDR3: TGTGCCAGCAGCTTACAGGGACTAGCGGGGGGGTCCTATTTCTACGAGCAGTACTTC.

This chain joins TRBV10-3 and TRBJ1-2; D is unclear. V was shortened by 0 bases and J by 6 bases, with 5 bases between the two germline ends. The CDR3 is 12 residues long. Germline lookup yields CDR1 ENHRY and CDR2 SYGVKD. The CDR3 reads CAISESGNGYTF. The CDR3 DNA is TGTGCCATCAGTGAGTCAGGGAATGGCTACACCTTC.

This clonotype has a handful of counts. The chain has TRBV4-1 and TRBJ2-5; either TRBD1 or TRBD2 may fit D (5 bases each). Trimming removed 5 bases at V and 2 bases at J, with 21 bases between. Germline values: CDR1 MGHRA, CDR2 YSYEKL. The CDR3 is 17 residues long. The chain's CDR3 is CASSATGVGVPQETQYF. The CDR3 DNA follows: TGCGCCAGCAGCGCGACGGGTGTGGGGGTACCTCAAGAGACCCAGTACTTC.

In this sample, this clonotype turned up a few times. CDR3 sequence: CASSYGSNSPLHF. The CDR3 DNA follows: TGTGCCAGCAGCTATGGGTCTAATTCACCCCTCCACTTT. V gene TRBV3-1 combines with J gene TRBJ1-6; no reliable D call. V lost 5 bases and J lost 6, with 8 bases in between. The CDR3 runs to 13 residues. Germline V gives CDR1 LGHDT, CDR2 YNNKEL (reference sequence). Supplemented by reference TRBV3-1 and TRBJ1-6, the full variable domain reads DTAVSQTPKYLVTQMGNDKSIKCEQNLGHDTMYWYKQDSKKFLKIMFSYNNKELIINETVPNRFSPKSPDKAHLNLHINSLELGDSAVYFCASSYGSNSPLHFGNGTRLTVT.

This chain connects TRBV7-2 to TRBJ2-3; 8 bases align to TRBD2. The V segment lost 0 bases and the J segment 3 bases; nucleotides outside the gene matches: 8. Germline CDR1 reads SGHTA; CDR2 reads FQGNSA. The CDR3 totals 17 residues. CDR3 region: CASSLAVSGGTTDTQYF. CDR3 nucleotides: TGTGCCAGCAGCTTAGCGGTGAGCGGGGGAACAACAGATACGCAGTATTTT. The full variable domain, completed using reference TRBV7-2 and TRBJ2-3, is GAGVSQSPSNKVTEKGKDVELRCDPISGHTALYWYRQSLGQGLEFLIYFQGNSAPDKSGLPSDRFSAERTGGSVSTLTIQRTQQEDSAVYLCASSLAVSGGTTDTQYFGPGTRLTVL.

As for this clonotype: A read error may explain this, as a much larger clone is one base away. The V call is TRBV4-2, the J call TRBJ2-1; no clear D gene. This CDR3 has 16 residues. The germline V gene has CDR1 LGHNA and CDR2 YNFKEQ. Trimming took off 0 bases at V and 10 bases at J, with 19 bases between the two ends. In DNA, the CDR3 is TGTGCCAGCAGCCAAGAAGGTACAGAAGCTTCCTACGAGCAGTTCTTC. This encodes CASSQEGTEASYEQFF.

This clonotype has a handful of counts. The CDR3: CASSPDRLLADTQYF. The CDR3 DNA reads TGTGCCAGCAGTCCCGACAGGCTACTCGCAGATACGCAGTATTTT. V usage is TRBV27 and J usage is TRBJ2-3, with D tentatively TRBD1 (6 bases). The CDR3 runs 15 residues. The germline gives CDR1 MNHEY, CDR2 SMNVEV (reference sequence). V dropped 5 bases and J dropped 4 bases, with 16 bases sitting between them.

The gene calls are TRBV20-1 and TRBJ2-4; D may be TRBD1 (5 bases). The V gene's germline CDR1 is DFQATT and CDR2 SNEGSKA (reference sequence). CDR3 size: 12 residues. V gave up 0 bases and J gave up 11 bases, with 11 bases separating them. The CDR3 DNA reads TGCAGTGCTAGAGATTTAGGGGCCGTTCAGTACTTC. It specifies CSARDLGAVQYF.

V is TRBV27 and J is TRBJ2-7; tentatively, D is TRBD1 or TRBD2 (6 bases each). CDR3 length: 17 amino acids. Trimming pared 6 bases from V and 0 bases from J, leaving 21 bases between. Per germline, CDR1 MNHEY and CDR2 SMNVEV (reference sequence). CDR3 in DNA: TGTGCCAGCAGCTCCATGAGGGGGGTAAGGGCCTCCTACGAGCAGTACTTC. Translated, it gives CASSSMRGVRASYEQYF.

Comments on this clonotype: With a much larger clone just one base away, this may be a read error. The V gene is TRBV27, the J gene TRBJ2-7, with D unclear. Trimming removed 6 bases from V and 4 bases from J, with 13 bases in between. Germline CDR1 and CDR2: MNHEY and SMNVEV (reference sequence). The CDR3 covers 13 residues. CDR3 sequence: CASSRFLGYEQYF. DNA for the CDR3: TGTGCCAGCAGCCGCTTTCTTGGTTACGAGCAGTACTTC.

This clonotype has only a few counts. The J gene is TRBJ2-4, the V gene TRBV20-1, with 9 bases fitting TRBD2. The J call could be wrong; TRBJ2-7 is a better fit for the DNA end. CDR3 size: 14 residues. CDR1 and CDR2 from the germline V gene are DFQATT and SNEGSKA (reference sequence). CDR3 in DNA: TGCAGTGCTTCCCGGGTAGCGGGGGTAGACGAGCAGTACTTC. Residues: CSASRVAGVDEQYF.

V and J are TRBV7-2 and TRBJ2-3; D gene ambiguous. The V and J ends lost 1 base and 6 bases respectively, with 23 bases between them. The germline gives CDR1 SGHTA, CDR2 FQGNSA. The CDR3 has 18 residues. This chain's CDR3 is CASSLDPRSWGFEDTQYF. The CDR3 DNA sequence: TGTGCCAGCAGCTTAGACCCCAGGTCGTGGGGTTTCGAGGATACGCAGTATTTT. Full variable domain (rest looked up from reference TRBV7-2 and TRBJ2-3): GAGVSQSPSNKVTEKGKDVELRCDPISGHTALYWYRQSLGQGLEFLIYFQGNSAPDKSGLPSDRFSAERTGGSVSTLTIQRTQQEDSAVYLCASSLDPRSWGFEDTQYFGPGTRLTVL.

V usage is TRBV2 and J usage is TRBJ1-2, with a possible D match to TRBD1 (6 bases). This CDR3 contains 14 residues. Trimming cost V 4 bases and J 7 bases, with 16 bases left between them. CDR1 and CDR2 (germline): SNHLY, FYNNEI. The CDR3 nucleotides read TGTGCCAGCAGTGCCCTACAGGGTTCTGCTGGCTACACCTTC. This translates into CASSALQGSAGYTF.

In this sample, this clonotype turned up a few times. The V gene is TRBV29-1, the J gene TRBJ1-4, with D possibly matching TRBD1 (6 bases). Germline V gene lookup returns CDR1 SQVTM and CDR2 ANQGSEA. The CDR3 consists of 14 residues. Trimming took 7 bases from V and 8 from J, leaving 20 bases between them. For the CDR3, the DNA is TGCAGCGCCAGGGGCGGGGATGGTGGGGAAAAACTGTTTTTT. It translates to CSARGGDGGEKLFF.

The chain uses TRBV2 and TRBJ2-5; D is unresolved. V dropped 0 bases and J dropped 4 bases, with 12 bases sitting between them. This CDR3 comprises 15 residues. The germline V gene encodes CDR1 SNHLY and CDR2 FYNNEI. As DNA, the CDR3 is TGTGCCAGCAGTGAAGCGCCAGGTGGCGGAGAGACCCAGTACTTC. Amino acid sequence: CASSEAPGGGETQYF.

This clonotype was counted many times. The chain combines TRBV20-1 with TRBJ2-7; 7 bases agree with TRBD1. Germline CDR1 DFQATT, CDR2 SNEGSKA (reference sequence). V shed 2 bases, J shed 6 bases, and the junction held 10 bases outside the gene matches. This CDR3 spans 14 amino acids. The CDR3 coding sequence is TGCAGTGCTAGATCGGGACAGAGTGGCAGCGAGCAGTACTTC. As protein: CSARSGQSGSEQYF.